This T cell receptor beta chain comes out of a study of blood T cells in healthy people across ages. A second PCR, run for roughly 7 to 11 cycles, used a sample-barcoded 5' primer plus a J-beta primer mix. One entry per CDR3 protein results from TCRdb running MiXCR on the 5' RACE reads. Among 1.4 million or so distinct CDR3 sequences listed, approximately 43% were seen once. CDR3 length: 14 residues. Trimming removed 0 bases at V and 3 bases at J, with 10 bases between. Germline assignment: CDR1 GTSNPN and CDR2 SVGIG (reference sequence). The V and J genes are TRBV30 and TRBJ2-3; the D is unclear. The TCR originated in a woman aged 18-29 years in good health. Sample: blood. The chain's CDR3 is CAWSVGGTTDTQYF. The CDR3 DNA reads as TGTGCCTGGAGTGTAGGTGGAACAACAGATACGCAGTATTTT.